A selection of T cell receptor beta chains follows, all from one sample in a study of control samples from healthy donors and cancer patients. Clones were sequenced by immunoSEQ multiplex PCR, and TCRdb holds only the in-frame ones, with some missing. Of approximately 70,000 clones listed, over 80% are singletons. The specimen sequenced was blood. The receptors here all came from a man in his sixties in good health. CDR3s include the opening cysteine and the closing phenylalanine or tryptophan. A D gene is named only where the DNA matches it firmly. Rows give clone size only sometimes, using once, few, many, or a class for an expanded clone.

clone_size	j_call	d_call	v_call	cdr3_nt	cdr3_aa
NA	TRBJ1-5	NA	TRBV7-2	TGTGCCAGCAGCTTAGACATCAATCAGCCCCAGCATTTT	CASSLDINQPQHF
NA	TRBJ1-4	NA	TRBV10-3	TGTGCCATCAGTGAGTCGAGTCCGGGGGTCGGTGAAAAACTGTTTTTT	CAISESSPGVGEKLFF
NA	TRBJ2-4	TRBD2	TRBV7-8	TGTGCCAGCAGCTTAGGACTAGCGGGGGTAGCCAAAAACATTCAGTACTTC	CASSLGLAGVAKNIQYF
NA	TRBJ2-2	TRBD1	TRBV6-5	TGTGCCAGCAGTTACTCGACAGGGGGTCTAGAAAGCCTGTTTTTT	CASSYSTGGLESLFF
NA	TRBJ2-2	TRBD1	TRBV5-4	TGTGCCAGCAGTTCGGGGACAGGGAACACCGGGGAGCTGTTTTTT	CASSSGTGNTGELFF
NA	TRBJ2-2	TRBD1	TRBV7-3	TGTGCCAGCAGCTTAAGGGGCCAGGGGGCGGCCGGGGAGCTGTTTTTT	CASSLRGQGAAGELFF
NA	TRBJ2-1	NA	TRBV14	TGTGCCAGCAGCCCACTGGGGGGCCGAGGGAATGAGCAGTTCTTC	CASSPLGGRGNEQFF
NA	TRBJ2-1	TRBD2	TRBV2	TGTGCCAGCAGTGCCTCGGTGACTAGCCTCATTCAGTTCTTC	CASSASVTSLIQFF
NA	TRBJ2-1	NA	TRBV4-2	TGTGCCAGCAGCCAAGACCCGACACCCAGCTCCTACAATGAGCAGTTCTTC	CASSQDPTPSSYNEQFF
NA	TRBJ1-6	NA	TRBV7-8	TGTGCCAGCAGCTTAGATAGGGCTCTGGTGGATCCTTTAAATTCACCCCTCCACTTT	CASSLDRALVDPLNSPLHF
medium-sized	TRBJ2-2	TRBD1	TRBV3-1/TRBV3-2	TGTGCCAGCAGCCAAGGGACAGGGTACACCGGGGAGCTGTTTTTT	CASSQGTGYTGELFF
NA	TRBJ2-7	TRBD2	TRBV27	TGTGCCAGCAGCCTCCGGACTAGCGGGAGCTACGAGCAGTACTTC	CASSLRTSGSYEQYF
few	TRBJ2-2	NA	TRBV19	TGTGCCACCAGGCAGGGCGGTAGGGACACCGGGGAGCTGTTTTTT	CATRQGGRDTGELFF
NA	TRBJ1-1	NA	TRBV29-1	TGCAGCGCCGGGACACTTAACACTGAAGCTTTCTTT	CSAGTLNTEAFF
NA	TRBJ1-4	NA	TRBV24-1	TGTGCCACCAGTGAGGGAACAGGGCCCTCTGATGAAAAACTGTTTTTT	CATSEGTGPSDEKLFF
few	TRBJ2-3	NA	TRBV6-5	TGTGCCAGCAGGACAGACACAGATACGCAGTATTTT	CASRTDTDTQYF
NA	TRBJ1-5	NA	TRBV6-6	TGTGCCAGCAGTTACTCAGGCCGAAGCAATCAGCCCCAGCATTTT	CASSYSGRSNQPQHF
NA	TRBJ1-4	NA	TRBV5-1	TGCGCCAGCAGCTTGACAGCCAAGAATGAAAAACTGTTTTTT	CASSLTAKNEKLFF
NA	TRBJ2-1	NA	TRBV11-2	TGTGCCAGCAGCTTAGGTAGGATCCATGAGCAGTTCTTC	CASSLGRIHEQFF
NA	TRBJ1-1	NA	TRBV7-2	TGTGCCAGCAGCATCTCCCTTGGAAACACTGAAGCTTTCTTT	CASSISLGNTEAFF
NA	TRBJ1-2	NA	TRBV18	TGTGCCAGCTCACAGGGACTCCAGAGGGGTGACTATGGCTACACCTTC	CASSQGLQRGDYGYTF
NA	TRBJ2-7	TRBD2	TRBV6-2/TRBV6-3	TGTGCCAGCAGTTACAAGCTAGCGGAGCCTTACGAGCAGTACTTC	CASSYKLAEPYEQYF
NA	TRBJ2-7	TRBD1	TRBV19	TGTGCCAGTAGTATAGGGGACAGGGTCAACGAGCAGTACTTC	CASSIGDRVNEQYF
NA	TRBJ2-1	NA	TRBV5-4	TGTGCCAGCAGCTTGGGGTCCTCCTACAATGAGCAGTTCTTC	CASSLGSSYNEQFF
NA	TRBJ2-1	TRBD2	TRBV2	TGTGCCCGGCCGGGACTAGCTGGCAATGAGCAGTTCTTC	CARPGLAGNEQFF
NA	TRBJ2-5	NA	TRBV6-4	TGTGCCAGCACTAGGCACCAATTTAGACAGACCCAAGAGACCCAGTACTTC	CASTRHQFRQTQETQYF
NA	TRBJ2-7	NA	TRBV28	TGTGCCAGCAGTCCCCCACTAGGGATCAGCTACGAGCAGTACTTC	CASSPPLGISYEQYF
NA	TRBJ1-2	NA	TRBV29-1	TGCAGCGTTGCCTACGGGTATGGCTACACCTTC	CSVAYGYGYTF
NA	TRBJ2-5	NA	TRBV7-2	TGTGCCAGCAGCTCTCAGGGTCAGGCAGAGACCCAGTACTTC	CASSSQGQAETQYF
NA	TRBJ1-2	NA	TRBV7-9	TGTGCCAGCAGCGATGAAGGGCTGAGCTATGGCTACACCTTC	CASSDEGLSYGYTF
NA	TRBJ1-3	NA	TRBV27	TGTGCCAGCAGTTTAAGAGGGACTGGAAACACCATATATTTT	CASSLRGTGNTIYF
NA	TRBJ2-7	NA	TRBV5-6	TGTGCCAGCAGCTCCCAAGCAGAAATCGACTTCTACGAGCAGTACTTC	CASSSQAEIDFYEQYF
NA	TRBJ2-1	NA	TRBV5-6	TGTGCCAGCAGTTCCTACAATGAGCAGTTCTTC	CASSSYNEQFF
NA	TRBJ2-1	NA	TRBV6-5	TGTGCCAGCAGACTCAGAGTGGGAAGAGACGATGAGCAGTTCTTC	CASRLRVGRDDEQFF
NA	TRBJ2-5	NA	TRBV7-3	TGTGCCAGCAGCCCGAGTGGGGGAGAGACCCAGTACTTC	CASSPSGGETQYF
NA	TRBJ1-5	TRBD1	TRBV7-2	TGTGCCAGCAGCCAAACGGGACAGGGGGCAGGTCAGCCCCAGCATTTT	CASSQTGQGAGQPQHF
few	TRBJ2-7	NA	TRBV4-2	TGTGCCAGCAGCCAAGAACGGGCCAGCCTCTGGGAGCAGTACTTC	CASSQERASLWEQYF
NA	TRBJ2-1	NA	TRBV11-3	TGTGCCAGCAGCCGGGGAGATTACAATGAGCAGTTCTTC	CASSRGDYNEQFF
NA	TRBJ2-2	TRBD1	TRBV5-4	TGTGCCAGCAGCTTGAGGACAGGGTTGGCAGGGGAGCTGTTTTTT	CASSLRTGLAGELFF
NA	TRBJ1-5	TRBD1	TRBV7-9	TGTGCCAGCAGCTTGAACAGGGGGCATAGCAATCAGCCCCAGCATTTT	CASSLNRGHSNQPQHF